Detailed here is one TCR beta chain. The entry originates in a study of blood T cells in healthy people across ages. PCR was performed a second time for roughly 7 to 11 cycles using a sample-barcoded 5' primer and a J-beta primer mix. Each cDNA molecule was tagged by a template-switch adaptor that had 12 random nucleotides. TCRdb itself ran the 5' RACE reads through MiXCR, one entry per CDR3 protein. This sample has about 1.7 million distinct CDR3 sequences, with 28% found just once. The clonotype comes from a woman aged 25-40 years in good health. Sequenced input: blood.

Here the CDR3 DNA reads TGTGCCATCAGGGGCGAGACATCAGAGACCCAGTACTTC. Protein product: CAIRGETSETQYF. The chain is built from TRBV10-3 and TRBJ2-5; no firm D call. CDR3 length: 13 amino acids. Per the germline V gene, CDR1 is ENHRY and CDR2 is SYGVKD. V lost 6 bases to trimming and J lost 4 bases, with 12 bases between them.